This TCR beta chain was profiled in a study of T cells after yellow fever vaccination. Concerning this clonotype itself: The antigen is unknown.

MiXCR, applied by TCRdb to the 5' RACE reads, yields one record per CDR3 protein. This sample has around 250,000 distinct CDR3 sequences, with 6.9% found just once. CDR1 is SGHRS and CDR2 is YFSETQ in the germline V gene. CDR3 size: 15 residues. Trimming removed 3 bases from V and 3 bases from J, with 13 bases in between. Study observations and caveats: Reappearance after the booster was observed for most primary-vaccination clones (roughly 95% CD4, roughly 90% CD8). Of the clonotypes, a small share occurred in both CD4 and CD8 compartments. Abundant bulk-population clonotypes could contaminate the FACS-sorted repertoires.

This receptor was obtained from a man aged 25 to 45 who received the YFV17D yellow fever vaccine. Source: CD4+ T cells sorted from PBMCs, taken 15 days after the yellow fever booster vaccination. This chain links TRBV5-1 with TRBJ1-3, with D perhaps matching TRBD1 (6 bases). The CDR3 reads CASSSGEGDGNTIYF. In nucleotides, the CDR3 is TGCGCCAGCAGCTCGGGAGAGGGGGATGGAAACACCATATATTTT.